This T cell receptor (beta chain) was recovered during a study of technical replicates of blood from a handful of donors. Assay: immunoSEQ multiplex PCR; the TCRdb copy retains only in-frame clones and omits some. The sample shows some 57,000 clones, about nine tenths of them seen only once. The clonotype comes from a human donor in good health. Some clones in this sample may be carry-over from other donors' samples. Sequenced input: PBMCs.

The DNA for the CDR3 is TGTGCCAGCAGCTTTACAGGGGGCGGAGAAAAACTGTTTTTT. Amino acid sequence: CASSFTGGGEKLFF. The V and J genes are TRBV5-6 and TRBJ1-4, with 9 bases fitting TRBD1. The length of the CDR3 is 14 residues. Per germline, CDR1 SGHDT and CDR2 YYEEEE. V gave up 2 bases and J gave up 8 bases; unmatched junction bases: 4.